This T cell receptor beta chain was found in a study of human T cells and chemical hapten exposure. Time point: patch test 3, about 24 weeks after DPC sensitization. The treatment here: therapeutic diphenylcyclopropenone sensitization with weekly scalp DPC. Study-wide points: Once DPC sensitization occurred, TCRs above 1 in 1000 frequency showed no change. Large CDR3 similarity clusters arose significantly more often from expanded TCRs than from controls.

Per the study methods: 90,000 to 100,000 TCRs per sample was the median, with a range of 23,224 to 690,600. TCRdb re-analysed the RACE reads in MiXCR, keeping a single row per CDR3 protein. The V and J calls here are based on TCRdb, not the publication. Of approximately 90,000 distinct CDR3 sequences listed, around 25% are singletons. Germline trimming cut 5 bases from V and 1 base from J; bases unmatched to any gene: 10. The length of the CDR3 is 17 residues. This clonotype came up many times. Its antigen is still unknown. This receptor was obtained from a man aged 40-49 years with alopecia areata. Some clones in this sample may be carry-over from other donors' samples. Specimen: whole blood, collected in connection with sensitization to the hapten diphenylcyclopropenone (DPC). The chain joins TRBV12-3 or TRBV12-4 to TRBJ2-3; 9 bases align to TRBD1. DNA of the CDR3: TGTGCCAGCAGTCGACGGCGGGACAGGGCTGGCACAGATACGCAGTATTTT. Translating it yields CASSRRRDRAGTDTQYF.